This T cell receptor beta chain appears in the sequencing data of a study of CD8+CD57+ T cells in acquired aplastic anemia. The study, taken as a whole, reports: CD8+ Simpson's diversity showed no significant patient-control difference. Researchers report that 25 to 35 CD8+ CDR3 sequences appeared in both patients and controls.

Individuals selected for sequencing had exhibited CD8+CD57+ cell expansion on flow cytometry. This clonotype turned up a few times. The antigen remains unidentified. The use of genomic DNA as template underpinned the TCR beta VDJ and CDR3 profiling. MiXCR, run by TCRdb on the reads, gives a single entry per CDR3 protein. The sample lists some 200,000 distinct CDR3 sequences, 60% to 80% occurring once. Sequencing used sorted CD4+, CD8+, or CD8+CD57+ T cells (not recorded which) from PBMCs. This sequence originates from a human donor with aplastic anemia.

CDR3 protein: CSASTEAYEQYF. CDR3 bases: TGCAGTGCGTCGACGGAAGCCTACGAGCAGTACTTC. The chain couples TRBV20-1 to TRBJ2-7; unclear D gene. The germline gives CDR1 DFQATT, CDR2 SNEGSKA (reference sequence). The CDR3 contains 12 residues. Deletions cut 6 bases from V and 2 bases from J, with 11 bases between.